This TCR beta chain derives from a study of CD8+CD57+ T cells in acquired aplastic anemia. Study findings and constraints: Patients and controls were found to share roughly 31 CD8+ CDR3 sequences.

There are many counts of this clonotype. Its antigen is still unknown. Genomic DNA, serving as template, underwent TCR beta VDJ and CDR3 profiling. TCRdb independently ran MiXCR on the reads; one entry per CDR3 protein. The sample yields about 120,000 distinct CDR3 sequences, over 30% seen once. Before being chosen for sequencing, patients had shown CD8+CD57+ cell expansion by flow cytometry. The germline V gene has CDR1 LNHDA and CDR2 SQIVND (reference sequence). This CDR3 has 18 amino acids. With V trimmed by 5 bases and J by 0 bases, 8 bases remained unmatched. The sequenced sample consisted of sorted CD4+, CD8+, or CD8+CD57+ T cells (not recorded which) from PBMCs. The V call is TRBV19, the J call TRBJ2-2, with 11 bases fitting TRBD1. The receptor was isolated from a human donor with aplastic anemia. CDR3 loop: CASSLRPGQGANTGELFF. DNA of the CDR3: TGTGCCAGTAGTTTACGACCGGGACAGGGGGCGAACACCGGGGAGCTGTTTTTT.